This T cell receptor beta chain was captured by sequencing in a study of blood T cell repertoires in COVID-19. About the research overall: Samples taken during acute and convalescent COVID-19 were collected in the United States, Italy and Spain.

The CDR3 extends over 15 amino acids. V lost 3 bases, J lost 2 bases, and 8 bases lay in between. Germline loops: CDR1 LNHDA, CDR2 SQIVND (reference sequence). Original analysis: Reference gene primer amplification gave nucleated cell count estimates. Clones were sequenced by immunoSEQ multiplex PCR, and TCRdb holds only the in-frame ones, with some missing. That table is the source of V, J and clone size, and D and trimming were worked out from the DNA. Of around 200,000 clones in the sample, under 90% are singletons; the top ten hold about 7%. The sample was peripheral blood. The chain links TRBV19 to TRBJ2-6, with D perhaps TRBD2 (6 bases). The sequence came from a human donor in a cohort sampled during active COVID-19. CDR3 amino acids: CASSIGGAGANVLTF. CDR3 nucleotides: TGTGCCAGTAGTATTGGAGGGGCTGGGGCCAACGTCCTGACTTTC.